Listed below are T cell receptor beta chains from one sample, sequenced in a study of spatial heterogeneity in lung cancer. TCRdb used MiXCR to reprocess the 5' RACE reads, holding one entry per CDR3 protein. The sample records about 92,000 distinct CDR3 sequences, approximately 12% being singletons. The sequencing used PBMCs, collected at surgery. The receptors were sampled from a male donor with early-stage non-small cell lung cancer. Both conserved end residues are part of each CDR3. Each record gives: V gene, clone size, J gene, D gene, CDR3 protein, CDR3 DNA. D genes are given only for firm matches. The size of a clone is reported for some rows only, either as once, few or many, or as a class for expanded clones.

V: TRBV10-3
size: many
J: TRBJ2-7
D: TRBD1
CDR3: CAIRNPRTGGSYEQYF
DNA: TGTGCCATCAGGAACCCTCGGACAGGGGGTTCCTACGAGCAGTACTTC

V: TRBV5-6
size: many
J: TRBJ2-1
D: TRBD2
CDR3: CASSSGTSGKEAMDEQFF
DNA: TGTGCCAGCAGCTCTGGGACTAGCGGGAAGGAAGCTATGGATGAGCAGTTCTTC

V: TRBV6-5
size: few
J: TRBJ2-7
D: TRBD2
CDR3: CASRLAGGQGEQYF
DNA: TGTGCCAGCAGGTTAGCGGGAGGCCAGGGGGAGCAGTACTTC

V: TRBV6-6
size: few
J: TRBJ2-7
D: .
CDR3: CASSYVEKGRYEQYF
DNA: TGTGCCAGCAGTTACGTTGAGAAGGGGCGGTACGAGCAGTACTTC

V: TRBV7-9
size: many
J: TRBJ2-7
D: .
CDR3: CASSLVSAEPEQYF
DNA: TGTGCCAGCAGCTTAGTGTCTGCGGAACCCGAGCAGTACTTC

V: TRBV12-3/TRBV12-4
size: few
J: TRBJ2-7
D: TRBD2
CDR3: CASSPGLAGPEQYF
DNA: TGTGCCAGCAGCCCGGGACTAGCAGGGCCTGAGCAGTACTTC

V: TRBV20-1
size: few
J: TRBJ1-3
D: .
CDR3: CSASISASGNTIYF
DNA: TGCAGTGCTAGTATCTCAGCCTCTGGAAACACCATATATTTT

V: TRBV5-6
size: few
J: TRBJ2-2
D: TRBD1
CDR3: CASSLPTGVSGELFF
DNA: TGTGCCAGCAGCTTACCGACAGGGGTCTCCGGGGAGCTGTTTTTT

V: TRBV12-3/TRBV12-4
size: .
J: TRBJ2-7
D: .
CDR3: CASSFSHEQYF
DNA: TGTGCCAGCAGTTTTTCCCACGAGCAGTACTTC

V: TRBV4-3
size: few
J: TRBJ2-7
D: .
CDR3: CASSQDPRVEQYF
DNA: TGCGCCAGCAGCCAAGATCCGCGGGTTGAGCAGTACTTC

V: TRBV7-2
size: few
J: TRBJ1-5
D: .
CDR3: CASSLETDSNQPQHF
DNA: TGTGCCAGCAGCTTAGAGACGGATAGCAATCAGCCCCAGCATTTT

V: TRBV10-3
size: .
J: TRBJ2-7
D: .
CDR3: CAIKTRAGDVEQYF
DNA: TGTGCCATCAAAACGAGGGCCGGGGATGTCGAGCAGTACTTC

V: TRBV7-2
size: .
J: TRBJ1-4
D: TRBD1
CDR3: CASSAQGAGDEKLFF
DNA: TGTGCCAGCAGCGCCCAGGGGGCGGGGGATGAAAAACTGTTTTTT

V: TRBV12-3/TRBV12-4
size: many
J: TRBJ2-3
D: TRBD2
CDR3: CASSLTSGIADTQYF
DNA: TGTGCCAGCAGTTTGACCAGCGGGATAGCAGATACGCAGTATTTT

V: TRBV28
size: few
J: TRBJ1-5
D: TRBD1
CDR3: CASSTPTGVWQPQHF
DNA: TGTGCCAGCAGTACCCCCACAGGGGTGTGGCAGCCCCAGCATTTT

V: TRBV29-1
size: many
J: TRBJ2-1
D: .
CDR3: CSVGRGGYNEQFF
DNA: TGCAGCGTTGGTCGGGGCGGCTACAATGAGCAGTTCTTC

V: TRBV5-1
size: .
J: TRBJ1-4
D: TRBD1
CDR3: CASSTGATNEKLFF
DNA: TGCGCCAGCAGCACAGGGGCGACTAATGAAAAACTGTTTTTT

V: TRBV6-2/TRBV6-3
size: .
J: TRBJ1-5
D: TRBD1
CDR3: CASRADRDQPQHF
DNA: TGTGCCAGCAGAGCGGACAGGGATCAGCCCCAGCATTTT

V: TRBV7-2
size: few
J: TRBJ1-1
D: .
CDR3: CASSLGSVNTEAFF
DNA: TGTGCCAGCAGCTTAGGTTCGGTGAACACTGAAGCTTTCTTT

V: TRBV5-5
size: few
J: TRBJ2-1
D: TRBD1
CDR3: CASSFRTGGTYNEQFF
DNA: TGTGCCAGCAGCTTCAGGACAGGGGGTACCTACAATGAGCAGTTCTTC

V: TRBV10-1
size: .
J: TRBJ1-5
D: TRBD1
CDR3: CASKAGTGERPQHF
DNA: TGCGCCAGCAAAGCCGGGACAGGGGAGAGGCCCCAGCATTTT

V: TRBV4-3
size: .
J: TRBJ1-2
D: TRBD1
CDR3: CTSSQDRGPNYGYTF
DNA: TGCACCAGCAGCCAGGACAGGGGGCCAAACTATGGCTACACCTTC

V: TRBV9
size: once
J: TRBJ2-1
D: .
CDR3: CASSVVPVQGENEQFF
DNA: TGTGCCAGCAGCGTAGTTCCGGTACAGGGTGAAAATGAGCAGTTCTTC

V: TRBV10-1
size: many
J: TRBJ2-3
D: .
CDR3: CASSGTTDTQYF
DNA: TGCGCCTCGTCGGGGACCACAGATACGCAGTATTTT

V: TRBV30
size: few
J: TRBJ2-1
D: TRBD2
CDR3: CAWTQGLARQKFF
DNA: TGTGCCTGGACCCAAGGACTAGCGAGACAGAAGTTCTTC

V: TRBV5-1
size: .
J: TRBJ2-3
D: TRBD2
CDR3: CASSISSGSGADTQYF
DNA: TGCGCCAGCAGCATATCTAGCGGGAGTGGCGCAGATACGCAGTATTTT

V: TRBV6-2/TRBV6-3
size: few
J: TRBJ1-5
D: .
CDR3: CASSYVGVPGGNQPQHF
DNA: TGTGCCAGCAGTTACGTTGGTGTTCCCGGGGGCAATCAGCCCCAGCATTTT

V: TRBV4-1
size: .
J: TRBJ1-1
D: TRBD1
CDR3: CASSQDGTALEAFF
DNA: TGCGCCAGCAGCCAAGACGGGACAGCCCTTGAAGCTTTCTTT

V: TRBV7-9
size: .
J: TRBJ2-1
D: TRBD1
CDR3: CASSWMTGGSYNEQFF
DNA: TGTGCCAGCAGCTGGATGACAGGGGGTTCCTACAATGAGCAGTTCTTC

V: TRBV12-3/TRBV12-4
size: many
J: TRBJ1-1
D: .
CDR3: CASSREATEAFF
DNA: TGTGCCAGCAGTAGGGAGGCCACTGAAGCTTTCTTT

V: TRBV6-2/TRBV6-3
size: many
J: TRBJ2-1
D: .
CDR3: CASSYEASEQFF
DNA: TGTGCCAGCAGTTACGAGGCGAGTGAGCAGTTCTTC

V: TRBV11-2
size: .
J: TRBJ1-3
D: .
CDR3: CASSQGRNSGNTIYF
DNA: TGTGCCAGCAGCCAGGGACGGAACTCTGGAAACACCATATATTTT

V: TRBV5-6
size: many
J: TRBJ2-7
D: .
CDR3: CASSLAGKAYEQYF
DNA: TGTGCCAGCAGCTTGGCCGGGAAGGCCTACGAGCAGTACTTC

V: TRBV30
size: once
J: TRBJ1-1
D: .
CDR3: CAWSRDTNTEAFF
DNA: TGTGCCTGGAGTCGGGACACGAACACTGAAGCTTTCTTT

V: TRBV18
size: many
J: TRBJ2-7
D: .
CDR3: CASSRTAVSFYEQYF
DNA: TGTGCCAGCTCACGGACTGCGGTCTCCTTTTACGAGCAGTACTTC

V: TRBV6-2/TRBV6-3
size: few
J: TRBJ2-7
D: .
CDR3: CASSPVGGNYEQYF
DNA: TGTGCCAGCAGCCCGGTTGGCGGGAACTACGAGCAGTACTTC

V: TRBV5-5
size: .
J: TRBJ2-7
D: .
CDR3: CASSRTDSYEQYF
DNA: TGTGCCAGCAGCCGGACAGACTCCTACGAGCAGTACTTC

V: TRBV28
size: few
J: TRBJ2-7
D: .
CDR3: CASSGDGYEQYF
DNA: TGTGCCAGCAGTGGGGACGGCTACGAGCAGTACTTC

V: TRBV29-1
size: .
J: TRBJ2-7
D: .
CDR3: CSVRGSLSYEQYF
DNA: TGCAGCGTTCGCGGCAGCCTCTCCTACGAGCAGTACTTC

V: TRBV27
size: few
J: TRBJ1-4
D: .
CDR3: CASTSDRFPTNEKLFF
DNA: TGTGCCAGCACCTCTGACAGGTTCCCAACTAATGAAAAACTGTTTTTT

V: TRBV5-6
size: .
J: TRBJ2-5
D: .
CDR3: CASSIPRDLQTQYF
DNA: TGTGCCAGCAGCATCCCCCGGGACTTACAGACCCAGTACTTC

V: TRBV29-1
size: .
J: TRBJ2-2
D: .
CDR3: CSVDGQTNTGELFF
DNA: TGCAGCGTTGATGGACAGACGAACACCGGGGAGCTGTTTTTT

V: TRBV18
size: .
J: TRBJ2-3
D: .
CDR3: CASSLDSLGTQYF
DNA: TGTGCCAGCTCACTGGACTCTCTAGGGACGCAGTATTTT

V: TRBV28
size: .
J: TRBJ2-3
D: .
CDR3: CASSSGASGSTDTQYF
DNA: TGTGCCAGCAGTTCGGGGGCTAGCGGCAGCACAGATACGCAGTATTTT

V: TRBV5-1
size: few
J: TRBJ2-3
D: .
CDR3: CASSLDGQTHSDTQYF
DNA: TGCGCCAGCAGCTTGGATGGGCAGACTCATTCAGATACGCAGTATTTT

V: TRBV24-1
size: many
J: TRBJ2-1
D: .
CDR3: CATSDRGVVAYNEQFF
DNA: TGTGCCACCAGTGATAGAGGCGTGGTAGCATACAATGAGCAGTTCTTC

V: TRBV5-1
size: .
J: TRBJ1-3
D: .
CDR3: CASSEGQTFSGNTIYF
DNA: TGCGCCAGCAGCGAAGGACAGACTTTCTCTGGAAACACCATATATTTT

V: TRBV7-9
size: many
J: TRBJ1-4
D: .
CDR3: CASSLNSGASERLFF
DNA: TGTGCCAGCAGCTTAAACTCTGGGGCTTCGGAAAGACTGTTTTTT

V: TRBV4-2
size: few
J: TRBJ2-2
D: TRBD2
CDR3: CASSLLTSGDTGELFF
DNA: TGTGCCAGCAGTCTACTGACTAGCGGAGACACCGGGGAGCTGTTTTTT

V: TRBV20-1
size: .
J: TRBJ2-7
D: .
CDR3: CSAEKEGTSTEQYF
DNA: TGCAGTGCGGAAAAGGAAGGAACGTCTACGGAGCAGTACTTC

V: TRBV7-8
size: .
J: TRBJ1-2
D: TRBD1
CDR3: CASSLGQGVYGYTF
DNA: TGTGCCAGCAGCTTGGGACAGGGGGTTTATGGCTACACCTTC

V: TRBV19
size: few
J: TRBJ2-2
D: .
CDR3: CASSMASNTGELFF
DNA: TGTGCCAGTAGTATGGCGTCTAACACCGGGGAGCTGTTTTTT

V: TRBV20-1
size: few
J: TRBJ2-3
D: .
CDR3: CSARAPPSLTDTQYF
DNA: TGCAGTGCTAGAGCCCCCCCTAGCTTGACAGATACGCAGTATTTT

V: TRBV11-3
size: few
J: TRBJ2-2
D: TRBD2
CDR3: CASSRTSGTSGELFF
DNA: TGTGCCAGCAGCCGGACTAGCGGGACCTCCGGGGAGCTGTTTTTT

V: TRBV7-3
size: few
J: TRBJ2-2
D: TRBD2
CDR3: CASSSTSGVTGELFF
DNA: TGTGCCAGCAGCTCGACTAGCGGGGTTACCGGGGAGCTGTTTTTT

V: TRBV6-5
size: .
J: TRBJ2-7
D: .
CDR3: CASSYEGSYEQYF
DNA: TGTGCCAGCAGTTACGAAGGGTCCTACGAGCAGTACTTC

V: TRBV7-2
size: .
J: TRBJ2-1
D: TRBD2
CDR3: CASTSGGESNEQFF
DNA: TGTGCCAGCACATCTGGGGGGGAAAGCAATGAGCAGTTCTTC

V: TRBV28
size: few
J: TRBJ1-1
D: .
CDR3: CASGWTANTEAFF
DNA: TGTGCCAGCGGGTGGACGGCGAACACTGAAGCTTTCTTT